This T cell receptor beta chain stems from a study of CD8 T cells in Susac syndrome. The study, taken as a whole, reports: By the study's own acknowledgment, its TCR sequencing and HLA analysis included relatively few individuals.

Notes on this clonotype: No antigen is known for it.

Sequencing of TCR beta, carried out with a high-throughput approach, was applied to CD8+ and CD4+ T cells from the blood. Through negative isolation, CD4+ and CD8+ T cells were obtained, while TEMRA cells were enriched using FACS. Per germline, CDR1 LNHNV and CDR2 YYDKDF (reference sequence). This CDR3 has 13 amino acids. V gave up 0 bases and J gave up 8 bases, with 7 bases separating them. RNA in amounts of roughly 0.45 to 1 ug was reverse transcribed with random hexamers. Amplification of the TCR beta CDR3 was carried out by immunoSEQ multiplex PCR, which spanned a total of 54 Vbeta and 13 Jbeta segments. A single record per CDR3 protein comes from TCRdb applying MiXCR to the immunoSEQ multiplex PCR reads. The sample lists about 120,000 distinct CDR3 sequences; just under 95% were seen once.

The chain is built from TRBV15 and TRBJ1-4; D is unclear. The sequence derives from a human donor in good health. Sequences were obtained from CD8+ T cells from PBMCs. The CDR3 DNA reads as TGTGCCACCAGCAGAGATCGGGAGGAAAAACTGTTTTTT. The encoded protein is CATSRDREEKLFF.